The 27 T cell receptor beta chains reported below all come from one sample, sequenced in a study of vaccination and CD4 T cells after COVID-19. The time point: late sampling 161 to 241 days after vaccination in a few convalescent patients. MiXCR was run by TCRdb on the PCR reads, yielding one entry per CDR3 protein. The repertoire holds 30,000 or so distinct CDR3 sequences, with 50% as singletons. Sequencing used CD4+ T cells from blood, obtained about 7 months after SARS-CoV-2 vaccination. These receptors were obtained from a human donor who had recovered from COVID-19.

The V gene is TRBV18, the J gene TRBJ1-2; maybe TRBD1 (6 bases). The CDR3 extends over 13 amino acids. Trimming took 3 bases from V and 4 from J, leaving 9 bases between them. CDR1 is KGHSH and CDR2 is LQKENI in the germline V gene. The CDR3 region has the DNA TGTGCCAGCTCACCTGGACAGAGCTATGGCTACACCTTC. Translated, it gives CASSPGQSYGYTF.

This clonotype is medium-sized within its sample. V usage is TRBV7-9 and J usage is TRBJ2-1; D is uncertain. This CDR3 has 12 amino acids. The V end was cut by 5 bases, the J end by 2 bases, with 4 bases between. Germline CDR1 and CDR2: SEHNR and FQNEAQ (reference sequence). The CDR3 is CASSITYNEQFF. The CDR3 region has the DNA TGTGCCAGCAGCATAACCTACAATGAGCAGTTCTTC.

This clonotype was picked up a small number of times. CDR3 DNA sequence: TGCAGTTTCTCCGGGACTATAGACGAGCAGTTCTTC. Protein: CSFSGTIDEQFF. V usage is TRBV20-1 and J usage is TRBJ2-1; TRBD2 agrees at 7 bases. The CDR3 is made up of 12 amino acids. Germline CDR1 and CDR2: DFQATT and SNEGSKA (reference sequence). With 8 bases clipped from V and 10 bases from J, the junction kept 11 bases outside the gene matches.

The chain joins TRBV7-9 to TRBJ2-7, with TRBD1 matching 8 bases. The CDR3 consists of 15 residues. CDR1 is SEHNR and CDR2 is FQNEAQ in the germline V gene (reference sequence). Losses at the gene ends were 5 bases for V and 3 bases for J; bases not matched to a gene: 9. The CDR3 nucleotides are TGTGCCAGCAGCCAGGGGGCACGTTGGGGCTACGAGCAGTACTTC. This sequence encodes CASSQGARWGYEQYF.

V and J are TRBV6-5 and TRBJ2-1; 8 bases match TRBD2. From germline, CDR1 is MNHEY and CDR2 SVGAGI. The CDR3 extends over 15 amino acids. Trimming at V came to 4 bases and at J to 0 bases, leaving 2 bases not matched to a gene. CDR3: CASSSTSGSYNEQFF. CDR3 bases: TGTGCCAGCAGTTCTACTAGCGGCTCCTACAATGAGCAGTTCTTC.

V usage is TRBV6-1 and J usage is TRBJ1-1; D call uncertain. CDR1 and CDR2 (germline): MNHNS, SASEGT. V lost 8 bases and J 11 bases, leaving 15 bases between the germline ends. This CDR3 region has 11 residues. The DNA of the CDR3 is TGTGCCAGCGGATATCGGAGGGAGGCTTTCTTT. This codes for CASGYRREAFF.

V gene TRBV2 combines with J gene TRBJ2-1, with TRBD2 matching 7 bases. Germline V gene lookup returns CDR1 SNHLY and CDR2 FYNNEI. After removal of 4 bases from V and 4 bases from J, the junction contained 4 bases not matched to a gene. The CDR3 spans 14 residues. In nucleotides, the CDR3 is TGTGCCAGCAGTGGACTAGCAGCTTACAATGAGCAGTTCTTC. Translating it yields CASSGLAAYNEQFF.

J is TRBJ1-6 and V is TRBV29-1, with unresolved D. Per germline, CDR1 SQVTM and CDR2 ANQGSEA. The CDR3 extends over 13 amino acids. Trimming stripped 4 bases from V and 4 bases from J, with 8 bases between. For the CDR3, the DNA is TGCAGCGTTGCGACGGATTATAATTCACCCCTCCACTTT. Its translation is CSVATDYNSPLHF.

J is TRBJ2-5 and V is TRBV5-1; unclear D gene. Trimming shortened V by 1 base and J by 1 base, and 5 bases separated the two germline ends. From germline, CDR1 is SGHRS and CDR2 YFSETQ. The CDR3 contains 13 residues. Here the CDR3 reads CASSLRPQETQYF. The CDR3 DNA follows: TGCGCCAGCAGCTTGCGGCCCCAAGAGACCCAGTACTTC.

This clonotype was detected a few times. The CDR3 sequence: CSARISGSTDTQYF. The DNA of the CDR3 is TGCAGTGCTAGAATTAGCGGGAGTACAGATACGCAGTATTTT. This chain connects TRBV20-1 to TRBJ2-3; the match to TRBD2 covers 9 bases. This CDR3 comprises 14 residues. CDR1 DFQATT and CDR2 SNEGSKA come from the germline V gene (reference sequence). V trimming: 2 bases; J trimming: 3 bases; junction bases outside the gene matches: 3.

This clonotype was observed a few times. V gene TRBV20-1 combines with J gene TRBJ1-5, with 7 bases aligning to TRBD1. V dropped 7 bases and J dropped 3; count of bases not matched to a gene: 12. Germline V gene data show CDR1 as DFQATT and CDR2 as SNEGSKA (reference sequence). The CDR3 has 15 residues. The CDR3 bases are TGCAGTGTTAAAGAGCCGACAGGGCTCAATCAGCCCCAGCATTTT. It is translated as CSVKEPTGLNQPQHF.

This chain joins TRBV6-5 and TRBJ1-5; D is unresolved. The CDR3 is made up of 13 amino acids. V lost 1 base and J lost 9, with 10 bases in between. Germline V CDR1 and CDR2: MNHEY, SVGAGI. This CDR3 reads CASSYFPKSPQHF. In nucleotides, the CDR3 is TGTGCCAGCAGTTACTTTCCGAAATCGCCCCAGCATTTT.

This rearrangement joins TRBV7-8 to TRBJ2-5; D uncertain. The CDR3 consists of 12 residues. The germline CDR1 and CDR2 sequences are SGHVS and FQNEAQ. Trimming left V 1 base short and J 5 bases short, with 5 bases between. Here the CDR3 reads CASSLGAETQYF. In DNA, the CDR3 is TGTGCCAGCAGCTTAGGAGCTGAGACCCAGTACTTC.

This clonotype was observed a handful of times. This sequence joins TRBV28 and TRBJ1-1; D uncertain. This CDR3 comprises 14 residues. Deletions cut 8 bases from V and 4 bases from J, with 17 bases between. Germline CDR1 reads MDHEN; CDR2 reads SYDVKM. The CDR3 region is CASLPSVWRTEAFF. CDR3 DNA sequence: TGTGCCAGCTTACCCAGTGTTTGGCGCACTGAAGCTTTCTTT.

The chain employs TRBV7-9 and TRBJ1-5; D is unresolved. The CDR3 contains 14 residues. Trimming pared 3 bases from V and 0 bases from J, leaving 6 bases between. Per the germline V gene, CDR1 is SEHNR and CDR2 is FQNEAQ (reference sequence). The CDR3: CASSFSYSNQPQHF. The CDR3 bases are TGTGCCAGCAGCTTTTCCTATAGCAATCAGCCCCAGCATTTT.

CDR3 DNA: TGTGCCAGCAGCTTAGCGGGGCCCAACAATGAGCAGTTCTTC. Its translation: CASSLAGPNNEQFF. This chain uses TRBV7-8 with TRBJ2-1; a weak D match, TRBD1 (5 bases). This CDR3 is built from 14 residues. Germline CDR1 and CDR2: SGHVS and FQNEAQ. V was cut by 0 bases and J by 5 bases, with 8 bases left in between.

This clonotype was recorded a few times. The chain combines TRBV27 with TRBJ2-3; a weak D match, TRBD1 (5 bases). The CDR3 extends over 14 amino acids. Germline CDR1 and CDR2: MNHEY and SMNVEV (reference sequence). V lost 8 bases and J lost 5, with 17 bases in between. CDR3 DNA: TGTGCCAGCGGGGCCGAAAATAGCCAAGATACGCAGTATTTT. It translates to CASGAENSQDTQYF.

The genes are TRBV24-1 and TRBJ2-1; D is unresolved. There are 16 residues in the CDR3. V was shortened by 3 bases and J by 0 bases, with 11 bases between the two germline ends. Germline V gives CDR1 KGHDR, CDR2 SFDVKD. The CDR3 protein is CATSDVRADSYNEQFF. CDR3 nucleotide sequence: TGTGCCACCAGTGATGTCCGCGCGGACTCCTACAATGAGCAGTTCTTC.

CDR3 DNA sequence: TGTGCCAGCAGTTTATGGACAGCCTATGGCTACACCTTC. It codes for CASSLWTAYGYTF. The gene calls are TRBV12-3 or TRBV12-4 and TRBJ1-2; possible D gene TRBD1, 6 bases. The CDR3 contains 13 residues. With 2 bases removed from V and 4 bases from J, the gap between germline ends came to 8 bases.

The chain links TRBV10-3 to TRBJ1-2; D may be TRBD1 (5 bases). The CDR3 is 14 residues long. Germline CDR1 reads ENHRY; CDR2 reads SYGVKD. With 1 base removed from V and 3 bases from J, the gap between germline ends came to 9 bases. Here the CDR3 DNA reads TGTGCCATCAGTGAGTTACGAGGGGACTATGGCTACACCTTC. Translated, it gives CAISELRGDYGYTF.

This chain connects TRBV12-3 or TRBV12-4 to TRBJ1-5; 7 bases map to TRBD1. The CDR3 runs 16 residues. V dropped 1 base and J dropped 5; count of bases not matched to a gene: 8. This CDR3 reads CASSLGVAGGHQPQHF. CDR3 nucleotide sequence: TGTGCCAGCAGTTTAGGGGTTGCAGGGGGTCATCAGCCCCAGCATTTT.

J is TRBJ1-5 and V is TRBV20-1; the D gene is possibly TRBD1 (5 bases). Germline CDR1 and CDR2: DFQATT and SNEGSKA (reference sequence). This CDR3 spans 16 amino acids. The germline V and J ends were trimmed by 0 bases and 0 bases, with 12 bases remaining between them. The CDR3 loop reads CSARDPTVYSNQPQHF. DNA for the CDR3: TGCAGTGCTAGAGATCCGACAGTTTATAGCAATCAGCCCCAGCATTTT.

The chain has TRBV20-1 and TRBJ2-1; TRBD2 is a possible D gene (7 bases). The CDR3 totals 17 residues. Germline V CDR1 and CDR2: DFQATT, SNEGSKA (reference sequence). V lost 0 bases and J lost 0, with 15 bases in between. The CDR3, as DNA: TGCAGTGCTAGAGATTTCAGGGGCGGGGGCTCCTACAATGAGCAGTTCTTC. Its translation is CSARDFRGGGSYNEQFF.

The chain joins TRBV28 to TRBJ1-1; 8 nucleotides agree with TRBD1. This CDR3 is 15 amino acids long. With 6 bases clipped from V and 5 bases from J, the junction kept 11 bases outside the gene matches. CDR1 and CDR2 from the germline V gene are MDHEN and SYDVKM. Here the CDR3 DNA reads TGTGCCAGCAGATCCGGACAGGGAGGGAAAACTGAAGCTTTCTTT. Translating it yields CASRSGQGGKTEAFF.

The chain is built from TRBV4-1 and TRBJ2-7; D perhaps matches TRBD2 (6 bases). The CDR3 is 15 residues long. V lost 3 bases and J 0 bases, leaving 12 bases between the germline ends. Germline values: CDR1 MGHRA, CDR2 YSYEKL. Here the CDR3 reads CASSQTRESSYEQYF. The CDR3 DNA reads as TGCGCCAGCAGCCAGACGCGGGAAAGCTCCTACGAGCAGTACTTC.

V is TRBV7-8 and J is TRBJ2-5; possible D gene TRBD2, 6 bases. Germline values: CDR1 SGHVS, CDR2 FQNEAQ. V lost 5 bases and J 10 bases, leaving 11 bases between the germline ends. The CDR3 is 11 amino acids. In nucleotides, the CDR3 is TGTGCCAGCAGCCAGTTGGGGGGCCAGTACTTC. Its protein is CASSQLGGQYF.

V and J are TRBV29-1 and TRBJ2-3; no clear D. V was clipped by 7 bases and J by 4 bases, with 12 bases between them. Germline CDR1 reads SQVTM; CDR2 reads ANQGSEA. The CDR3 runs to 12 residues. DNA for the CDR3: TGCAGCGAACAGCAAGATTCAGATACGCAGTATTTT. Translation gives CSEQQDSDTQYF.